Below, 19 T cell receptor beta chains from the same sample are listed, as sequenced in a study of T cell responses to AZD1222 COVID-19 vaccine. Sequencing was performed with immunoSEQ multiplex PCR; in TCRdb, only in-frame clones are kept and a portion is missing. In the table there are about 100,000 clones, more than 85% of which are singletons. Material: peripheral blood, obtained on day 0 of AZD1222 vaccination. These receptors were taken from an adult in good health.

This clone was detected once. This rearrangement joins TRBV6-5 to TRBJ2-2, with D unclear. Germline V lookup: CDR1 MNHEY, CDR2 SVGAGI. The V and J ends lost 4 bases and 4 bases respectively, with 4 bases between them. The CDR3 consists of 12 residues. DNA for the CDR3: TGTGCCAGCAGTTCTAGCACCGGGGAGCTGTTTTTT. This codes for CASSSSTGELFF.

V gene TRBV9 combines with J gene TRBJ1-4; D is undetermined. Germline values: CDR1 SGDLS, CDR2 YYNGEE. Trimming left V 2 bases short and J 7 bases short, with 15 bases between. The CDR3 covers 15 residues. Written as DNA, the CDR3 is TGTGCCAGCAGCGTCCAAAAGGGCCCTGGTGAAAAACTGTTTTTT. Residues: CASSVQKGPGEKLFF. The full variable domain, completed using reference TRBV9 and TRBJ1-4, is DSGVTQTPKHLITATGQRVTLRCSPRSGDLSVYWYQQSLDQGLQFLIQYYNGEERAKGNILERFSAQQFPDLHSELNLSSLELGDSALYFCASSVQKGPGEKLFFGSGTQLSVL.

The J gene is TRBJ2-7, the V gene TRBV27, with D perhaps TRBD1 (5 bases). Germline CDR1 reads MNHEY; CDR2 reads SMNVEV (reference sequence). V dropped 2 bases and J dropped 7 bases, with 18 bases sitting between them. The CDR3 spans 15 residues. The CDR3 bases are TGTGCCAGCAGTTTAAGGGGTCAGCCGCTAACAGAGCAGTACTTC. It encodes CASSLRGQPLTEQYF.

This chain joins TRBV4-3 and TRBJ1-6; tentatively, D is TRBD1 (5 bases). V was pared by 8 bases and J by 1 base, with 9 bases between. The CDR3 is 14 amino acids. CDR1 and CDR2 from the germline V gene are LGHNA and YSLEER. This CDR3 reads CASGGESYNSPLHF. The DNA of the CDR3 is TGCGCCAGCGGAGGGGAATCCTATAATTCACCCCTCCACTTT.

The chain has TRBV7-9 and TRBJ2-2, with a possible D match to TRBD2 (7 bases). The length of the CDR3 is 11 residues. Germline-derived CDR1 and CDR2 are SEHNR and FQNEAQ (reference sequence). The CDR3 here is CAGGPPGELFF. DNA of the CDR3: TGTGCGGGGGGGCCCCCCGGGGAGCTGTTTTTT.

This rearrangement joins TRBV12-3 or TRBV12-4 to TRBJ2-3; D gene uncertain. There are 12 residues in the CDR3. V was trimmed by 5 bases and J by 6 bases, leaving 9 bases between them. CDR3 DNA: TGTGCCAGCAGTCTAGAATCCGATACGCAGTATTTT. This translates into CASSLESDTQYF.

This chain links TRBV27 with TRBJ1-1, with 7 bases matching TRBD1. The ends lost 3 bases at V and 1 base at J; junction bases unmatched: 5. The CDR3 covers 15 residues. Germline CDR1 is MNHEY and CDR2 is SMNVEV (reference sequence). The CDR3 DNA follows: TGTGCCAGCAGTTTGATGCCAGGGGGGAACACTGAAGCTTTCTTT. Translated, it gives CASSLMPGGNTEAFF.

In its sample, this clone was seen once. This sequence joins TRBV7-2 and TRBJ1-3, with D tentatively TRBD1 (5 bases). This CDR3 contains 17 residues. V was clipped by 3 bases and J by 0 bases, with 15 bases between them. Germline V gene data show CDR1 as SGHTA and CDR2 as FQGNSA. CDR3 in DNA: TGTGCCAGCAGCTTCCGGGGGGAAAGTAGCTCTGGAAACACCATATATTTT. Translation: CASSFRGESSSGNTIYF.

The rearrangement joins TRBV11-3 to TRBJ2-2; no reliable D call. V was shortened by 2 bases and J by 3 bases, with 13 bases between the two germline ends. The CDR3 is 16 amino acids. The germline CDR1 and CDR2 sequences are SGHNT and YENEEA. The CDR3 region is CASSLRGSYYTGELFF. DNA for the CDR3: TGTGCCAGCAGCTTAAGAGGCAGCTACTACACCGGGGAGCTGTTTTTT.

The chain recombines TRBV7-8 with TRBJ2-7; TRBD2 agrees at 14 bases. The germline CDR1 and CDR2 sequences are SGHVS and FQNEAQ. The junction had 6 bases not matched to a gene; V was cut back by 5 bases and J by 3 bases. This CDR3 region has 16 residues. The CDR3: CASSNPGTSGGYEQYF. The DNA for the CDR3 is TGTGCCAGCAGCAACCCCGGGACTAGCGGGGGCTACGAGCAGTACTTC.

This chain uses TRBV4-3 with TRBJ1-2; a possible D gene is TRBD1 (6 bases). The V end lost 0 bases, the J end lost 2 bases, and 16 bases lay between the germline ends. The germline gives CDR1 LGHNA, CDR2 YSLEER. The CDR3 length is 17 residues. The CDR3: CASSQDPGGQNNYGYTF. Here the CDR3 DNA reads TGCGCCAGCAGCCAAGATCCGGGAGGACAGAACAACTATGGCTACACCTTC.

As DNA, the CDR3 is TGCGCCAGCAGCCCCTTCCAGGGAAGCGGCACTGAAGCTTTCTTT. The encoded protein is CASSPFQGSGTEAFF. The V gene is TRBV4-3, the J gene TRBJ1-1, with a tentative D call TRBD1 (5 bases). Germline CDR1 LGHNA, CDR2 YSLEER. The CDR3 covers 15 residues. The germline V and J ends were trimmed by 4 bases and 4 bases, with 16 bases remaining between them.

The CDR3 reads CAWSDLRETQYF. The DNA for the CDR3 is TGTGCCTGGAGTGACTTAAGGGAGACCCAGTACTTC. V usage is TRBV30 and J usage is TRBJ2-5; D is uncertain. Trimming removed 1 base from V and 5 bases from J, with 8 bases in between. Germline V gives CDR1 GTSNPN, CDR2 SVGIG (reference sequence). The CDR3 contains 12 residues.

The chain joins TRBV19 to TRBJ2-7; 11 positions agree with TRBD1. The CDR3 length is 14 residues. Germline assignment: CDR1 LNHDA and CDR2 SQIVND (reference sequence). The V segment lost 3 bases and the J segment 3 bases; nucleotides outside the gene matches: 1. The CDR3 DNA reads TGTGCCAGTAGTATCGGGACAGGGGGCTACGAGCAGTACTTC. Its protein product is CASSIGTGGYEQYF.

This clone has only a few counts. V is TRBV18 and J is TRBJ1-6; 11 bases agree with TRBD1. The CDR3 is made up of 16 amino acids. V gave up 6 bases and J gave up 6 bases; unmatched junction bases: 7. Germline V gene data show CDR1 as KGHSH and CDR2 as LQKENI. The CDR3 loop is CASSPGQGALNSPLHF. The CDR3 DNA is TGTGCCAGCTCCCCCGGACAGGGGGCACTTAATTCACCCCTCCACTTT.

The chain uses TRBV27 and TRBJ2-1; 8 bases align to TRBD1. CDR3 size: 14 residues. The germline V gene has CDR1 MNHEY and CDR2 SMNVEV (reference sequence). J was trimmed by 4 bases and V by 10 bases; bases with no gene match: 9. CDR3: CATADRVLYNEQFF. The CDR3 nucleotides read TGTGCCACCGCGGACAGGGTATTATACAATGAGCAGTTCTTC.

This chain connects TRBV19 to TRBJ1-5; 7 nucleotides align to TRBD1. With 7 bases clipped from V and 6 bases from J, the junction kept 12 bases outside the gene matches. This CDR3 has 15 residues. Per the germline V gene, CDR1 is LNHDA and CDR2 is SQIVND (reference sequence). CDR3: CASTKGGDRGQPQHF. CDR3 bases: TGTGCCAGTACTAAAGGGGGCGATCGGGGTCAGCCCCAGCATTTT.

This chain joins TRBV2 and TRBJ1-5; possible D gene TRBD1, 6 bases. Germline loops: CDR1 SNHLY, CDR2 FYNNEI. This CDR3 is 15 amino acids long. The V end was cut by 1 base, the J end by 0 bases, with 7 bases between. The CDR3 coding sequence is TGTGCCAGCAGTGAAGGGACAGTTAGCAATCAGCCCCAGCATTTT. Translated, it gives CASSEGTVSNQPQHF.

V gene TRBV28 combines with J gene TRBJ2-3; D is possibly TRBD1 or TRBD2 (5 bases each). From germline, CDR1 is MDHEN and CDR2 SYDVKM. The V end was cut by 11 bases, the J end by 0 bases, with 12 bases between. This CDR3 is 13 amino acids long. CDR3 nucleotides: TGTGCCGGGGGTGACCCTAGCACAGATACGCAGTATTTT. Residues: CAGGDPSTDTQYF.